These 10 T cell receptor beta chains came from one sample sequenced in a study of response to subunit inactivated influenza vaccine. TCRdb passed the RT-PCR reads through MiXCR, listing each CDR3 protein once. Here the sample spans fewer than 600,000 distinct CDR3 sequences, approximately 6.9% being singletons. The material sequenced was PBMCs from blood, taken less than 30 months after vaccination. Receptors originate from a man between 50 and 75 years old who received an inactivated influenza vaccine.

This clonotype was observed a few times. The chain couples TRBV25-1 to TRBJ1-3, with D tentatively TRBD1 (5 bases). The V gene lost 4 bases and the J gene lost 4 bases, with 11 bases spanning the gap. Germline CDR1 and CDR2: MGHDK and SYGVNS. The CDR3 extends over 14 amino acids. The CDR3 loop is CASSGGDGGNTIYF. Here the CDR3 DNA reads TGTGCCAGCAGTGGTGGGGACGGCGGAAACACCATATATTTT.

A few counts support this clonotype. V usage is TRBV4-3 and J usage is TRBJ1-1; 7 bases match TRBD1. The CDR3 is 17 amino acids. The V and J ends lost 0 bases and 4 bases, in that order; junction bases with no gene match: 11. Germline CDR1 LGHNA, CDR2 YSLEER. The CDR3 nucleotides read TGCGCCAGCAGCCAAGAGTTAGGGGCAGGGGGTGGCACTGAAGCTTTCTTT. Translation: CASSQELGAGGGTEAFF.

CDR3 bases: TGTGCCATCAGTGAAACCCCTCTAGCGGGGGTGGACGAGCAGTACTTC. This codes for CAISETPLAGVDEQYF. The chain is built from TRBV10-3 and TRBJ2-7, with 10 bases lining up with TRBD2. This CDR3 spans 16 amino acids. V shed 3 bases, J shed 5 bases, and the junction held 10 bases outside the gene matches. Looked up from germline, CDR1 is ENHRY and CDR2 is SYGVKD.

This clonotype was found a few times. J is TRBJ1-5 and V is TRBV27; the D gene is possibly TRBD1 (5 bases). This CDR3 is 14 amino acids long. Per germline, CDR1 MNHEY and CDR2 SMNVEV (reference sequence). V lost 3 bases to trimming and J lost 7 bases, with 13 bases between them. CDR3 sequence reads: CASSFGGTNQPQHF. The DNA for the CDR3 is TGTGCCAGCAGTTTTGGAGGGACTAACCAGCCCCAGCATTTT.

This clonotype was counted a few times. The CDR3: CASSVGQGLSGANVLTF. In DNA, the CDR3 is TGTGCCAGCAGCGTAGGCCAGGGTCTTTCTGGGGCCAACGTCCTGACTTTC. The chain recombines TRBV9 with TRBJ2-6; a possible D gene is TRBD1 (5 bases). The CDR3 has 17 amino acids. The V and J ends lost 0 bases and 1 base respectively, with 11 bases between them. Germline V gene data show CDR1 as SGDLS and CDR2 as YYNGEE.

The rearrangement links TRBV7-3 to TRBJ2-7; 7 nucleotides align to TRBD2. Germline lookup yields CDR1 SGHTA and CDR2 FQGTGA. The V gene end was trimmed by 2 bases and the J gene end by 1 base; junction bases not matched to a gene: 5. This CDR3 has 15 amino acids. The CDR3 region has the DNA TGTGCCAGCAGCTTATCGGCTAGCGGATCCTACGAGCAGTACTTC. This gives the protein CASSLSASGSYEQYF.

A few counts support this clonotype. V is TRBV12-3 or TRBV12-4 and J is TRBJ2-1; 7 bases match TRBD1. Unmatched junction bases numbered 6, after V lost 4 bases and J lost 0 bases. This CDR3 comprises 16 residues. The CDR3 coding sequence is TGTGCCAGCAGTTCCGGGACAGATAGCTCCTACAATGAGCAGTTCTTC. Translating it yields CASSSGTDSSYNEQFF.

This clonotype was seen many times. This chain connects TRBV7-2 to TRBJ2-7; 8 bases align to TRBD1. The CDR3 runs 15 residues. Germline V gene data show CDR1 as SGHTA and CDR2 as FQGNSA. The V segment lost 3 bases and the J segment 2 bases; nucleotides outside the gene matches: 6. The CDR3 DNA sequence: TGTGCCAGCAGCTTGGTCACAGGGGGTGCCTACGAGCAGTACTTC. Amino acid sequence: CASSLVTGGAYEQYF.

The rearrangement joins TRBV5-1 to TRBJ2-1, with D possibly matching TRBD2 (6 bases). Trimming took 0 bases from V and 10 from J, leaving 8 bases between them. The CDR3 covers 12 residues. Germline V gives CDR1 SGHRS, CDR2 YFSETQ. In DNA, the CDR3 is TGCGCCAGCAGCTTGGCGGGAGAGGAGCAGTTCTTC. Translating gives CASSLAGEEQFF.

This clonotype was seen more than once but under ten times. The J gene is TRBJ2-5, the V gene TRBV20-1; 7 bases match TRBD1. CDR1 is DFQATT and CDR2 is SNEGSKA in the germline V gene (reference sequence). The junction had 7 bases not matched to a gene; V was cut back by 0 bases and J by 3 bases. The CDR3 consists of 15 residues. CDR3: CSARDPTGSKETQYF. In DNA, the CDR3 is TGCAGTGCTAGAGATCCGACAGGGTCGAAAGAGACCCAGTACTTC.